These 10 T cell receptor beta chains were all obtained from the same sample, sequenced in a study of CD8 T cells in ankylosing spondylitis. TCRdb fed the 5' RACE reads into MiXCR, producing one record per CDR3 protein. Among 150,000 to 200,000 distinct CDR3 sequences, 11% were seen once, and the ten largest hold about 29%. The sample comprised blood, either unsorted or a sorted T cell fraction (not recorded which). The receptors come from a male donor with ankylosing spondylitis or in good health (not recorded which).

This sequence joins TRBV7-9 and TRBJ2-3; D is undetermined. CDR3 length: 13 residues. CDR1 and CDR2 from the germline V gene are SEHNR and FQNEAQ (reference sequence). V shed 2 bases and J shed 5 bases, with 8 bases lying between them. The CDR3 bases are TGTGCCAGCAGCTTAAGTCTGGGAGATACGCAGTATTTT. This sequence encodes CASSLSLGDTQYF.

Ten or more counts support this clonotype. The rearrangement links TRBV6-2 or TRBV6-3 to TRBJ2-2; D tentatively reads TRBD1 or TRBD2 (6 bases each). The CDR3 length is 15 residues. CDR1 is MNHEY, CDR2 SVGEGT, per germline. V was clipped by 9 bases and J by 5 bases, with 19 bases between them. The CDR3 DNA reads TGTGCCAGTTCCTCGGAGGGGGGCCGTACCGGGGAGCTGTTTTTT. Amino acids: CASSSEGGRTGELFF.

This clonotype was counted once. This may arise from a read error, as a much more abundant clone is one base away. The chain has TRBV5-1 and TRBJ2-2, with D unresolved. The germline V gene encodes CDR1 SGHRS and CDR2 YFSETQ. This CDR3 has 15 amino acids. The CDR3 region is CAGSLATTLAGELFF. Written as DNA, the CDR3 is TGCGCCGGCAGCTTGGCAACTACCCTGGCCGGGGAGCTGTTTTTT.

This clonotype was recorded many times. The DNA for the CDR3 is TGCGCCAGCAGAAACCAGGTCGGGCCTGGAAACACCATATATTTT. Translated, it gives CASRNQVGPGNTIYF. The chain is built from TRBV5-1 and TRBJ1-3; D uncertain. This CDR3 contains 15 residues. Germline-derived CDR1 and CDR2 are SGHRS and YFSETQ. Between the trimmed V and J ends, which lost 5 bases and 2 bases, there was a span of 14 bases.

This clonotype was counted between two and nine times. The chain joins TRBV29-1 to TRBJ2-5; no clear D. The CDR3 has 12 amino acids. V lost 7 bases, J lost 0 bases, and 9 bases lay in between. The V gene's germline CDR1 is SQVTM and CDR2 ANQGSEA. CDR3 sequence: CSGGGYQETQYF. CDR3 sequence (DNA): TGCAGCGGGGGTGGTTACCAAGAGACCCAGTACTTC.

This clonotype was detected many times. CDR3 coding DNA: TGTGCCAGCAGTGTCGCCGGACGGGTCAATCAGCCCCAGCATTTT. Residues: CASSVAGRVNQPQHF. The rearrangement links TRBV12-3 or TRBV12-4 to TRBJ1-5; no reliable D call. This CDR3 region has 15 residues. Trimming removed 5 bases from V and 3 bases from J, with 14 bases in between.

The chain links TRBV21-1 to TRBJ2-7; the table calls TRBD2, which could not be checked here. TRBV21-1 is given as a pseudogene. CDR3 length: 16 amino acids. CDR3 coding DNA: TGTGCCAGCAGCCCAGGGGAGGCTAGCGGGATCTACGAGCAGTACTTC. Encoded protein: CASSPGEASGIYEQYF.

This chain uses TRBV14 with TRBJ2-3; D is possibly TRBD1 or TRBD2 (5 bases each). CDR3 length: 16 amino acids. Trimming shortened V by 0 bases and J by 1 base, and 11 bases separated the two germline ends. The germline V gene encodes CDR1 SGHDN and CDR2 FVKESK. CDR3 region: CASSQDGWGRTDTQYF. Here the CDR3 DNA reads TGTGCCAGCAGCCAAGATGGGTGGGGACGCACAGATACGCAGTATTTT.

This clonotype was detected only a few times. The CDR3 coding sequence is TGTGCCAGCAGTTACGGTCTGGGTGAAAAACTGTTTTTT. This gives the protein CASSYGLGEKLFF. The chain joins TRBV6-5 to TRBJ1-4; the D is unclear. V shed 2 bases and J shed 7 bases, with 8 bases lying between them. Germline CDR1 is MNHEY and CDR2 is SVGAGI. The CDR3 length is 13 residues.

J is TRBJ2-3 and V is TRBV20-1; 9 positions agree with TRBD2. This CDR3 is built from 17 residues. The germline CDR1 and CDR2 sequences are DFQATT and SNEGSKA (reference sequence). CDR3 nucleotides: TGCTGCGCTAGAGATCCGGCTAGCGGGATGAGCACAGATACGCAGTATTTT. This codes for CCARDPASGMSTDTQYF.